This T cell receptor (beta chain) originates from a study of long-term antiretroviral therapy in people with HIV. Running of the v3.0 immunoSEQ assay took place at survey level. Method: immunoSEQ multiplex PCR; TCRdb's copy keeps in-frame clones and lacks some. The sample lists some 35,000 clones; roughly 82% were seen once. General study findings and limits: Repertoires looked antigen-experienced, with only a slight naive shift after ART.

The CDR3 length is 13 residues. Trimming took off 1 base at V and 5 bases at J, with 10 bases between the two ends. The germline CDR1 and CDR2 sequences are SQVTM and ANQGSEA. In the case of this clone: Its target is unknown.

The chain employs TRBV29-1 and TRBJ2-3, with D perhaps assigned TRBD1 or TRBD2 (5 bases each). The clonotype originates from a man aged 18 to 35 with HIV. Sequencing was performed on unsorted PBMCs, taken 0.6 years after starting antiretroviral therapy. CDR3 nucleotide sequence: TGCAGCGTTGAAGTAGGGGCGGGAGATACGCAGTATTTT. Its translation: CSVEVGAGDTQYF.